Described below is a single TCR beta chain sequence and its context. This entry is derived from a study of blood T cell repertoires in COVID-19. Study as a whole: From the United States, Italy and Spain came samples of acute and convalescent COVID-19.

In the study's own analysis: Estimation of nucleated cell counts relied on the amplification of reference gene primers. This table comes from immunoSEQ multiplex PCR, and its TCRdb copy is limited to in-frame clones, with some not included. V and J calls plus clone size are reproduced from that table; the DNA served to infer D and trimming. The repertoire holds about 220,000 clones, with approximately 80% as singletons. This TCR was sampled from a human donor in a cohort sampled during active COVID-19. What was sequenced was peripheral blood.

The CDR3 loop reads CAISGTGDTEAFF. The CDR3 DNA reads TGTGCCATCAGTGGGACAGGGGATACTGAAGCTTTCTTT. V gene TRBV10-3 combines with J gene TRBJ1-1, with TRBD1 matching over 9 bases. Trimming cost V 4 bases and J 5 bases; bases outside gene matches: 2. Germline assignment: CDR1 ENHRY and CDR2 SYGVKD. This CDR3 region has 13 residues.